The sequence of this T cell receptor (beta chain) was determined in a study of T cells after yellow fever vaccination. About the study: The SMART-Seq v4 Ultra Low Input method served to prepare the low-cell-number fractions.

Each CDR3 protein is one row after TCRdb ran MiXCR on the 5' RACE reads. The data contain approximately 510,000 distinct CDR3 sequences, about a fifth of them singletons. This clonotype has only a few counts. Germline V gene lookup returns CDR1 SGHNT and CDR2 YYREEE (reference sequence). V shed 0 bases and J shed 10 bases, with 8 bases lying between them. The CDR3 runs 12 residues. The genes are TRBV5-4 and TRBJ2-1, with D unclear. The material was PBMCs, obtained around 3 weeks after the first yellow fever vaccination. The TCR was taken from a man younger than 35 who received the YFV17D yellow fever vaccine. CDR3 sequence reads: CASSLGQSEQFF. Written as DNA, the CDR3 is TGTGCCAGCAGCTTGGGCCAGAGCGAGCAGTTCTTC.